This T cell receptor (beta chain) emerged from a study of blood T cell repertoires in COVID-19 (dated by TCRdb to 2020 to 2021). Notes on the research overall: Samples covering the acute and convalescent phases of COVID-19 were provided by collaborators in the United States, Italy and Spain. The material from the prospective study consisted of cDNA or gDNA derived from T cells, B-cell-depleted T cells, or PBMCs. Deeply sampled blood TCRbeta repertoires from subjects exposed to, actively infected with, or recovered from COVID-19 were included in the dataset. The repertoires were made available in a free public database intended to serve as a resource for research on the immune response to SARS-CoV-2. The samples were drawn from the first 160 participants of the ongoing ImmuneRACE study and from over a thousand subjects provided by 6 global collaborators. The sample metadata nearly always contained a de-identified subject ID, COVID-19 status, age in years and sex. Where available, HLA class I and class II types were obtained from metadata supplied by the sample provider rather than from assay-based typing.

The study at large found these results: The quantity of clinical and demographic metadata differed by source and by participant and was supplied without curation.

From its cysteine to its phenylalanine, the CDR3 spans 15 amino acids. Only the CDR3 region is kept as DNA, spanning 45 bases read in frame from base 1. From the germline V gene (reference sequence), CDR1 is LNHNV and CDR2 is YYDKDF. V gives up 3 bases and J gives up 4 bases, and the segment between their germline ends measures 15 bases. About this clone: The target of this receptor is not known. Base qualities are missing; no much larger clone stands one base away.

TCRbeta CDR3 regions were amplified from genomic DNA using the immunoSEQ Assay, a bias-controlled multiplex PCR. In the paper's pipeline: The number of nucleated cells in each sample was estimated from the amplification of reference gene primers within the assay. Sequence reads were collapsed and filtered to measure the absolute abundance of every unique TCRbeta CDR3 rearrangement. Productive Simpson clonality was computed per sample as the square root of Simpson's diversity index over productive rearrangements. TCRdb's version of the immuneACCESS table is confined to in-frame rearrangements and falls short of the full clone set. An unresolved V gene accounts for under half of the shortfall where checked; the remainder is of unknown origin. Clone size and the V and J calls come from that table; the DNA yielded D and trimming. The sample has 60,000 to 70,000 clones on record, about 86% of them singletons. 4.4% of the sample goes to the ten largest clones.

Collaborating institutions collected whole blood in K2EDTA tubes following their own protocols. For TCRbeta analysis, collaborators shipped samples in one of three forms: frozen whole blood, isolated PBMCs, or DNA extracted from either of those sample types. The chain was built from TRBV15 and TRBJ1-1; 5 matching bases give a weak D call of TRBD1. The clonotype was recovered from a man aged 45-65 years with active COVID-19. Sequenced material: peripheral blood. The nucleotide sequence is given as TGTGCCACCAGCAGTCGGGGTGGAGGGACCACTGAAGCTTTCTTT. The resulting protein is CATSSRGGGTTEAFF.